This is a list of T cell receptor beta chains from one sample in a study of CD8+ T cells in alopecia areata. Only in-frame clones appear in the TCRdb table, and some are missing; sequencing was by immunoSEQ multiplex PCR. The sample comprises under 150,000 clones, roughly four fifths of which are singletons, and around a quarter rests with the top ten. The sequencing here drew on CD8+ T cells sorted from blood, taken at week 4, from a patient treated with tofacitinib. The origin of the receptors is a human donor with alopecia areata. CDR3s include the opening cysteine and the closing phenylalanine or tryptophan. D genes are given only for firm matches.

d_gene | j_gene | len | v_gene | CDR3nt | CDR3aa
NA | TRBJ2-1 | 14 | TRBV19 | TGTGCCAGTAGCACAGGTGAGGTCTACAATGAGCAGTTCTTC | CASSTGEVYNEQFF
NA | TRBJ2-2 | 17 | TRBV11-2 | TGTGCCAGCAGTCAAGGACAGACCCTTTCGAACACCGGGGAGCTGTTTTTT | CASSQGQTLSNTGELFF
NA | TRBJ2-7 | 15 | TRBV7-2 | TGTGCCAGCAGCTTAGGCCTAGCCCCGACCTACGAGCAGTACTTC | CASSLGLAPTYEQYF
TRBD2 | TRBJ2-3 | 18 | TRBV5-1 | TGCGCCAGCAGCTTTGGACTAGCGGGGGCACCTAGCACAGATACGCAGTATTTT | CASSFGLAGAPSTDTQYF
TRBD2 | TRBJ2-4 | 14 | TRBV6-1 | TGTGCCAGCAGTGCTGCTAGCGGGGGGGCTAATCAGTACTTC | CASSAASGGANQYF
NA | TRBJ2-1 | 12 | TRBV5-1 | TGCGCCAGCAGTCGGGCCTACAATGAGCAGTTCTTC | CASSRAYNEQFF
NA | TRBJ2-5 | 15 | TRBV6-5 | TGTGCCAGCAGTTACTCCCCCGGGAGCCAAGAGACCCAGTACTTC | CASSYSPGSQETQYF
TRBD1 | TRBJ1-1 | 16 | TRBV5-1 | TGCGCCAGCAGCCTGGGGACAGGGGACACGAACACTGAAGCTTTCTTT | CASSLGTGDTNTEAFF
NA | TRBJ1-5 | 14 | TRBV4-2 | TGTGCCAGCAGCCAAGAATCAAGCAATCAGCCCCAGCATTTT | CASSQESSNQPQHF
TRBD1 | TRBJ1-2 | 15 | TRBV5-1 | TGCGCCAGCAGCTTGGGACAGGGAGCTAACTATGGCTACACCTTC | CASSLGQGANYGYTF
TRBD2 | TRBJ2-7 | 14 | TRBV7-9 | TGTGCCAGCAGCTTAATAGCGGGGGCCTACGAGCAGTACTTC | CASSLIAGAYEQYF
NA | TRBJ2-2 | 15 | TRBV27 | TGTGCCAGCAGTTTGACCAGAGGGTCGTCCGGGGAGCTGTTTTTT | CASSLTRGSSGELFF
NA | TRBJ1-5 | 12 | TRBV6-5 | TGTGCCAGCACCACCGGGAGTCAGCCCCAGCATTTT | CASTTGSQPQHF
NA | TRBJ1-2 | 16 | TRBV2 | TGTGCCAGCACCCTAGGCCGAGGGGCAAGCTCTTATGGCTACACCTTC | CASTLGRGASSYGYTF